This section outlines one TCR beta chain sequence together with its context. The data originate from a study of OX40 agonist ivuxolimab in advanced cancers. Study details: Eligibility admitted prior anti-PD-1, anti-PD-L1 or anti-CTLA-4 therapy; 35% to 40% had some.

The CDR3 has 13 amino acids. The germline gives CDR1 SGHTA, CDR2 FQGNSA. Trimming took 2 bases from V and 4 from J, leaving 8 bases between them. Repertoires were generated with immunoSEQ multiplex PCR, while TCRdb's copy carries only in-frame clones and drops some. Among fewer than 80,000 clones listed, approximately 87% were seen once. This sample comprised CD4+ or CD8+ T cells sorted from blood, obtained in a trial of the OX40 agonist ivuxolimab. This TCR derives from an adult with an advanced solid tumor such as melanoma, head and neck, liver or kidney cancer. The chain combines TRBV7-2 with TRBJ2-5; D unclear. The CDR3 spells CASSLNQGETQYF. In nucleotides, the CDR3 is TGTGCCAGCAGCTTAAACCAAGGAGAGACCCAGTACTTC.